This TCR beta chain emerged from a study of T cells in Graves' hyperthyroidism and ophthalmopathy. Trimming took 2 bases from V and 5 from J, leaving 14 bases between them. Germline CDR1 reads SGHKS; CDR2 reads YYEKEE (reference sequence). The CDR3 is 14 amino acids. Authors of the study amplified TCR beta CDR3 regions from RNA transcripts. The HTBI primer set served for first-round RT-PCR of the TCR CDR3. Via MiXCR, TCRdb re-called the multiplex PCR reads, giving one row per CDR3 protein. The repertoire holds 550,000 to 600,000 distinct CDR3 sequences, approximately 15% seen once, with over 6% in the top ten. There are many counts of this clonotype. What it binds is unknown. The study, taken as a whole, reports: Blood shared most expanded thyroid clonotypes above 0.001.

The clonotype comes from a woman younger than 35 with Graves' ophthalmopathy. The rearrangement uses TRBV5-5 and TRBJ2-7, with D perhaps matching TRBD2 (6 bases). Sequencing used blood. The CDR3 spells CASSFMLVADEQYF. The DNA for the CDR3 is TGTGCCAGCAGCTTCATGCTAGTAGCGGACGAGCAGTACTTC.